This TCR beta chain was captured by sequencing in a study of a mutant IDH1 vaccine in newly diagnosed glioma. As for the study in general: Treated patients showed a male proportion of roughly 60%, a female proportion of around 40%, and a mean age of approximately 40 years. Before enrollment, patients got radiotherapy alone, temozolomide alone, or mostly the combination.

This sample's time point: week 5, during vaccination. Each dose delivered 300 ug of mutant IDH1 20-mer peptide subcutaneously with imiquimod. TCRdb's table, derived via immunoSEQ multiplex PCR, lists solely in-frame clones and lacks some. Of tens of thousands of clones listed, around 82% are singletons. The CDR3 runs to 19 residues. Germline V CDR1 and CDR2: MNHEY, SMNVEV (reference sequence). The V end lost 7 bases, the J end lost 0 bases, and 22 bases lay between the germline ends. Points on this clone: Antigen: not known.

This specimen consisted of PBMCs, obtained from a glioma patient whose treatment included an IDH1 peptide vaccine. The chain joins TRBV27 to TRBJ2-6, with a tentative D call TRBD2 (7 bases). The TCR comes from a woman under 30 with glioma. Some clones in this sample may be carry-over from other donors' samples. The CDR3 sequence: CASTPLAAGVISGANVLTF. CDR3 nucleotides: TGTGCCAGCACCCCTCTAGCGGCAGGGGTGATCTCTGGGGCCAACGTCCTGACTTTC.